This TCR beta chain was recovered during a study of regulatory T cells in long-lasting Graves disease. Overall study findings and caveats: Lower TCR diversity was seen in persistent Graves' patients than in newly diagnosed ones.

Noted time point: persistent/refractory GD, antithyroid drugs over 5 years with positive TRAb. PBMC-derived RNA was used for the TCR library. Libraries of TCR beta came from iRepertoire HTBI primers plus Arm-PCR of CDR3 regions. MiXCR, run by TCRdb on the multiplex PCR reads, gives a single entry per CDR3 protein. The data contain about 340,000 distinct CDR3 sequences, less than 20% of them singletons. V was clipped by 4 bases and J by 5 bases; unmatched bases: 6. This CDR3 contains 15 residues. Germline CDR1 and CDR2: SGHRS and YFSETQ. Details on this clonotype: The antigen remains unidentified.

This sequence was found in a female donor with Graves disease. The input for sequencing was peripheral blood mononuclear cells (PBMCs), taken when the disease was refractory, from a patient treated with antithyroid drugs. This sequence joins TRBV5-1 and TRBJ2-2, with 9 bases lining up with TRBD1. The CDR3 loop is CASSGTGGWTGELFF. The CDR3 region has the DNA TGCGCCAGCAGCGGCACAGGGGGCTGGACCGGGGAGCTGTTTTTT.